These 2 T cell receptor beta chains were all obtained from the same sample, sequenced in a study of pediatric ulcerative colitis. Clones were sequenced by immunoSEQ multiplex PCR, and TCRdb holds only the in-frame ones, with some missing. The data contain about 60,000 clones, 75% to 90% of them singletons. Sequencing used blood. The source of these receptors is a boy younger than 18 who was a control in a study of pediatric ulcerative colitis.

The chain couples TRBV5-1 to TRBJ1-2; the D gene is possibly TRBD1 (6 bases). The CDR3 totals 15 residues. Trimming removed 0 bases from V and 8 bases from J, with 17 bases in between. Germline lookup yields CDR1 SGHRS and CDR2 YFSETQ. CDR3 sequence: CASSLAGAGAGGYTF. The CDR3 region has the DNA TGCGCCAGCAGCTTGGCCGGGGCAGGGGCCGGGGGCTACACCTTC.

This clone has a handful of counts. The chain joins TRBV27 to TRBJ1-2; D is ambiguous. Germline-derived CDR1 and CDR2 are MNHEY and SMNVEV (reference sequence). This CDR3 has 14 residues. The V end was cut by 3 bases, the J end by 8 bases, with 16 bases between. The CDR3 loop is CASSFSGHVWGYTF. The DNA of the CDR3 is TGTGCCAGCAGTTTTTCGGGTCACGTTTGGGGCTACACCTTC.